This TCR beta chain derives from a study of T-cell reconstitution after alpha-beta-depleted transplantation in children. Study conclusions and caveats: T-cell counts and diversity at one year post-transplant came mainly from newly produced T cells. About two months after transplant, alpha-beta T cells reportedly came from several hundred expanded graft clones. The study traced high day-60 TCRbeta diversity in some patients to surviving recipient T cells and thymic progenitors.

Preparing the TCRbeta library involved the use of unique molecular identifiers. MiXCR was run by TCRdb on the PCR reads, yielding one entry per CDR3 protein. The sample includes around 300,000 distinct CDR3 sequences, 6.5% to 9% of them seen just once. The length of the CDR3 is 16 residues. J was trimmed by 0 bases and V by 4 bases; bases with no gene match: 3. CDR1 is SGHDT and CDR2 is YYEEEE in the germline V gene. This clonotype was counted at least ten times. Its antigen is not known. This TCR derives from a female patient aged 2-15 years who had a stem cell transplant for Fanconi anemia, so the T cells may come from the graft donor. The chain combines TRBV5-6 with TRBJ2-2; 10 nucleotides match TRBD1. Sample: peripheral blood, taken 360 days after TCRalphabeta/CD19-depleted stem cell transplant. CDR3 coding DNA: TGTGCCAGCAGCCCCGGGACAGGGGCGAACACCGGGGAGCTGTTTTTT. Amino acids: CASSPGTGANTGELFF.